The 27 T cell receptor beta chains presented below share a single source sample, sequenced in a study of identical twins. TCRdb redid the calling of the 5' RACE reads with MiXCR, one entry per CDR3 protein. The sample has around 960,000 distinct CDR3 sequences, roughly an eighth seen once. This sample was also put to use in a study of yellow fever vaccine responses in identical twins.

Sequenced input: PBMCs. The source of these receptors is a young woman in good health.

This clonotype appeared a few times. The J gene is TRBJ2-3, the V gene TRBV28; TRBD1 matches 9 bases. Germline assignment: CDR1 MDHEN and CDR2 SYDVKM. V lost 5 bases, J lost 4 bases, and 4 bases stayed unmatched. This CDR3 contains 14 residues. The CDR3 here is CASSDTGGADTQYF. The DNA for the CDR3 is TGTGCCAGCAGTGATACAGGGGGCGCAGATACGCAGTATTTT.

The gene calls are TRBV24-1 and TRBJ2-5; the match to TRBD2 covers 9 bases. The CDR3 has 14 amino acids. CDR1 KGHDR and CDR2 SFDVKD come from the germline V gene. V dropped 7 bases and J dropped 5; count of bases not matched to a gene: 7. CDR3 loop: CATSPRGGLETQYF. The CDR3 DNA is TGTGCCACCAGCCCGCGGGGGGGTCTGGAGACCCAGTACTTC.

This clonotype was recorded many times. V gene TRBV12-3 or TRBV12-4 combines with J gene TRBJ1-4, with D maybe TRBD1 (5 bases). V lost 5 bases and J 5 bases, leaving 12 bases between the germline ends. The CDR3 is made up of 14 amino acids. CDR3 protein: CASSLREVNEKLFF. The CDR3 DNA reads TGTGCCAGCAGTCTCAGGGAAGTCAATGAAAAACTGTTTTTT.

The sample holds many counts of this clonotype. J is TRBJ1-2 and V is TRBV5-5; D not certain. Deletions cut 4 bases from V and 4 bases from J, with 20 bases between. This CDR3 has 16 amino acids. The germline CDR1 and CDR2 sequences are SGHKS and YYEKEE (reference sequence). The CDR3 coding sequence is TGTGCCAGCAGCCGTATAATGTCACCAGGAACCTATGGCTACACCTTC. It codes for CASSRIMSPGTYGYTF.

V gene TRBV28 combines with J gene TRBJ2-3, with 11 nucleotides matching TRBD2. There are 17 residues in the CDR3. Germline V gives CDR1 MDHEN, CDR2 SYDVKM. V lost 2 bases, J lost 7 bases, and 11 bases stayed unmatched. Here the CDR3 reads CASSLIGLAGPHYTQYF. The CDR3 DNA follows: TGTGCCAGCAGTTTAATCGGACTAGCGGGCCCTCACTATACGCAGTATTTT. Combining the CDR3 with reference TRBV28 and TRBJ2-3 gives the whole variable domain DVKVTQSSRYLVKRTGEKVFLECVQDMDHENMFWYRQDPGLGLRLIYFSYDVKMKEKGDIPEGYSVSREKKERFSLILESASTNQTSMYLCASSLIGLAGPHYTQYFGPGTRLTVL.

This chain links TRBV3-1 with TRBJ2-7; D perhaps matches TRBD1 (6 bases). The CDR3 is 15 amino acids. In germline, CDR1 is LGHDT, CDR2 YNNKEL (reference sequence). The germline V and J ends were trimmed by 2 bases and 9 bases, with 20 bases remaining between them. The DNA of the CDR3 is TGTGCCAGCAGCCAATACGCAGGGGAAAGATCAGCGCAGTACTTC. Translated: CASSQYAGERSAQYF.

The V gene is TRBV6-5, the J gene TRBJ1-3; D is undetermined. The ends were cut back, 4 bases at V and 4 bases at J, with 14 bases in the middle. Germline CDR1 MNHEY, CDR2 SVGAGI. This CDR3 has 15 residues. For the CDR3, the DNA is TGTGCCAGCAGTTCCGCTGGGAGCCCGGGAAACACCATATATTTT. Amino acid sequence: CASSSAGSPGNTIYF.

There are a few counts of this clonotype. The chain combines TRBV5-1 with TRBJ2-7; D is undetermined. Trimming left V 0 bases short and J 3 bases short, with 13 bases between. Germline V gene data show CDR1 as SGHRS and CDR2 as YFSETQ. This CDR3 is built from 15 residues. CDR3 region: CASSLGQDTFYEQYF. The CDR3 DNA follows: TGCGCCAGCAGCTTGGGGCAGGATACTTTCTACGAGCAGTACTTC.

The chain is built from TRBV15 and TRBJ2-2; TRBD1 agrees at 9 bases. After removal of 7 bases from V and 4 bases from J, the junction contained 7 bases not matched to a gene. Germline CDR1 is LNHNV and CDR2 is YYDKDF (reference sequence). The CDR3 totals 15 residues. The CDR3 here is CATKDRGGGTGELFF. The CDR3 DNA sequence: TGTGCCACCAAGGACAGGGGAGGCGGCACCGGGGAGCTGTTTTTT.

This clonotype was recorded many times. The chain combines TRBV5-1 with TRBJ2-5; the D gene is possibly TRBD1 (5 bases). CDR3 length: 15 residues. V was trimmed by 4 bases and J by 3 bases, leaving 16 bases between them. The germline V gene has CDR1 SGHRS and CDR2 YFSETQ. CDR3 sequence (DNA): TGCGCCAGCAGCCCCCTGGGGCCAGCTGAAGAGACCCAGTACTTC. The encoded protein is CASSPLGPAEETQYF.

In its sample, this clonotype was seen a few times. The genes are TRBV5-1 and TRBJ1-1; no definite D call. The CDR3 sequence is 13 residues long. Between the trimmed V and J ends, which lost 5 bases and 3 bases, there was a span of 11 bases. Germline V gene lookup returns CDR1 SGHRS and CDR2 YFSETQ. CDR3 sequence: CASREGFHTEAFF. The CDR3 coding sequence is TGCGCCAGCAGGGAAGGATTCCACACTGAAGCTTTCTTT.

There are a few counts of this clonotype. V and J are TRBV27 and TRBJ2-2; 7 positions agree with TRBD1. The germline gives CDR1 MNHEY, CDR2 SMNVEV (reference sequence). The V gene end was trimmed by 2 bases and the J gene end by 3 bases; junction bases not matched to a gene: 0. CDR3 length: 14 amino acids. The DNA of the CDR3 is TGTGCCAGCAGTTTAAGGGGGCACACCGGGGAGCTGTTTTTT. As protein: CASSLRGHTGELFF.

This clonotype was observed a few times. CDR3 coding DNA: TGTGCCAGCAGCTCAGGGCCGGGAGGCACTGAAGCTTTCTTT. It translates to CASSSGPGGTEAFF. This rearrangement joins TRBV7-9 to TRBJ1-1; a weak D match, TRBD1 (5 bases). The ends were cut back, 4 bases at V and 4 bases at J, with 13 bases in the middle. The CDR3 totals 14 residues. Germline V lookup: CDR1 SEHNR, CDR2 FQNEAQ (reference sequence).

This clonotype was counted only a few times. The V call is TRBV20-1, the J call TRBJ2-2; possible D gene TRBD2, 7 bases. Trimming cost V 0 bases and J 3 bases, with 11 bases left between them. The CDR3 is 15 residues long. In germline, CDR1 is DFQATT, CDR2 SNEGSKA (reference sequence). CDR3 sequence reads: CSAREGGADTGELFF. DNA of the CDR3: TGCAGTGCTAGAGAAGGGGGGGCAGACACCGGGGAGCTGTTTTTT.

This clonotype turned up a few times. This rearrangement joins TRBV29-1 to TRBJ2-1; D might be TRBD1 (7 bases). The germline CDR1 and CDR2 sequences are SQVTM and ANQGSEA. This CDR3 contains 13 residues. V was clipped by 7 bases and J by 0 bases, with 10 bases between them. The DNA for the CDR3 is TGCAGCGCAGGGGGGAGCTCCTACAATGAGCAGTTCTTC. It yields the protein CSAGGSSYNEQFF.

This clonotype was seen only a few times. The V call is TRBV7-2, the J call TRBJ2-1; TRBD2 is a possible D gene (5 bases). Trimming took off 0 bases at V and 0 bases at J, with 12 bases between the two ends. The CDR3 runs to 17 residues. CDR1 SGHTA and CDR2 FQGNSA come from the germline V gene. CDR3 bases: TGTGCCAGCAGCTTAGCGCCGACTACTAGCTCCTACAATGAGCAGTTCTTC. It translates to CASSLAPTTSSYNEQFF.

This clonotype occurred many times. The chain employs TRBV5-1 and TRBJ2-2; no reliable D call. Per germline, CDR1 SGHRS and CDR2 YFSETQ. Trimming shortened V by 0 bases and J by 9 bases, and 9 bases separated the two germline ends. The CDR3 contains 13 residues. In nucleotides, the CDR3 is TGCGCCAGCAGCTTGGGGTCGGATTGGGAGCTGTTTTTT. It is translated as CASSLGSDWELFF.

This clonotype was recorded a few times. The V call is TRBV3-1, the J call TRBJ2-5; D gene unclear. Germline-derived CDR1 and CDR2 are LGHDT and YNNKEL (reference sequence). V shed 2 bases and J shed 2 bases, with 6 bases lying between them. CDR3 length equals 13 residues. The CDR3 DNA reads TGTGCCAGCAGCCAACAGTTACAAGAGACCCAGTACTTC. It translates to CASSQQLQETQYF.

This clonotype appeared many times. The chain uses TRBV10-3 and TRBJ1-2; no clear D. Germline lookup yields CDR1 ENHRY and CDR2 SYGVKD. CDR3 length: 16 amino acids. Trimming removed 4 bases from V and 0 bases from J, with 15 bases in between. CDR3 sequence reads: CAISARDLISNYGYTF. The DNA for the CDR3 is TGTGCCATCAGTGCTAGAGACCTTATCTCTAACTATGGCTACACCTTC.

In this sample, this clonotype turned up a few times. The genes are TRBV25-1 and TRBJ1-4; TRBD1 might be the D (5 bases). V dropped 3 bases and J dropped 5 bases, with 10 bases sitting between them. The CDR3 runs to 14 residues. CDR1 MGHDK and CDR2 SYGVNS come from the germline V gene. CDR3 bases: TGTGCCAGCAGTGACGACAGAATAAATGAAAAACTGTTTTTT. It encodes CASSDDRINEKLFF.

The chain is built from TRBV4-1 and TRBJ2-3, with D maybe TRBD2 (6 bases). CDR3 length equals 17 residues. V lost 0 bases and J lost 0, with 13 bases in between. Germline V gene data show CDR1 as MGHRA and CDR2 as YSYEKL. The CDR3 DNA follows: TGCGCCAGCAGCCAAGAGTCGAGCGGGCTTAGCACAGATACGCAGTATTTT. The encoded protein is CASSQESSGLSTDTQYF.

The genes are TRBV11-2 and TRBJ1-6; 9 nucleotides agree with TRBD1. V was clipped by 4 bases and J by 9 bases; unmatched bases: 4. The CDR3 covers 14 residues. Germline V lookup: CDR1 SGHAT, CDR2 FQNNGV. This chain's CDR3 is CASSSQGAVSPLHF. CDR3 bases: TGTGCCAGCAGCTCACAGGGGGCGGTTTCACCCCTCCACTTT.

This clonotype was found a few times. J is TRBJ2-1 and V is TRBV7-2; possibly TRBD2 for D (5 bases). This CDR3 is 18 amino acids long. V dropped 3 bases and J dropped 6 bases, with 24 bases sitting between them. Looked up from germline, CDR1 is SGHTA and CDR2 is FQGNSA. In DNA form, the CDR3 reads TGTGCCAGCAGCTTGAGCGCCCGAGGGCGCCCGTCGTTCAATGAGCAGTTCTTC. Protein product: CASSLSARGRPSFNEQFF.

This clonotype has more than one count but fewer than ten. CDR3 loop: CASSGPRWAQYF. CDR3 nucleotides: TGTGCCAGCAGCGGCCCCCGGTGGGCCCAGTACTTC. The genes are TRBV3-1 and TRBJ2-5; D is unresolved. Germline values: CDR1 LGHDT, CDR2 YNNKEL (reference sequence). V was clipped by 5 bases and J by 9 bases, with 13 bases between them. The CDR3 length is 12 residues.

This clonotype was recorded a few times. The rearrangement uses TRBV20-1 and TRBJ2-7; no clear D gene. The germline V gene has CDR1 DFQATT and CDR2 SNEGSKA (reference sequence). The CDR3 spans 12 residues. V was clipped by 4 bases and J by 1 base, with 8 bases between them. As DNA, the CDR3 is TGCAGTGCTATGGGTCGGTCCTACGAGCAGTACTTC. Encoded protein: CSAMGRSYEQYF.

This clonotype was picked up many times. The V and J genes are TRBV28 and TRBJ2-7; the match to TRBD1 covers 9 bases. Germline V lookup: CDR1 MDHEN, CDR2 SYDVKM. With 6 bases clipped from V and 2 bases from J, the junction kept 11 bases outside the gene matches. The CDR3 extends over 16 amino acids. The CDR3 DNA sequence: TGTGCCAGCAGGGCCGAGGGACAGGGCGTTCCCTACGAGCAGTACGTC. Amino acid sequence: CASRAEGQGVPYEQYV.

Only a few counts were recorded for this clonotype. The rearrangement uses TRBV5-8 and TRBJ1-1; no clear D gene. Trimming stripped 3 bases from V and 7 bases from J, with 16 bases between. Per germline, CDR1 SGHTS and CDR2 YDEGEE. CDR3 length equals 14 residues. This CDR3 reads CASSSHQVLLEAFF. The CDR3 bases are TGTGCCAGCAGCTCCCATCAGGTCTTGCTTGAAGCTTTCTTT.